A single sample is the source of the 14 T cell receptor beta chains below, sequenced in a study of neurological immune-mediated disorders. TCRdb re-derived calls from the 5' RACE reads in MiXCR, one entry per CDR3 protein. This sample has 67,000 or so distinct CDR3 sequences; roughly 15% occur once, and the top ten carry around 4.3%. This sample's time point: longitudinal time-point 1 (baseline). The sequenced sample consisted of PBMCs. Receptor source: a female donor with HTLV-1-associated myelopathy (HAM/TSP).

This clonotype was recorded many times. This rearrangement joins TRBV20-1 to TRBJ1-6; D not certain. Trimming removed 3 bases at V and 4 bases at J, with 4 bases between. The germline V gene has CDR1 DFQATT and CDR2 SNEGSKA (reference sequence). The CDR3 has 12 residues. Here the CDR3 DNA reads TGCAGTGCTAGTCGTTATAATTCACCCCTCCACTTT. It codes for CSASRYNSPLHF.

The sample holds many counts of this clonotype. V gene TRBV28 combines with J gene TRBJ2-6; 12 bases are a match to TRBD1. Losses at the gene ends were 8 bases for V and 3 bases for J; bases not matched to a gene: 11. CDR3 length equals 18 residues. Germline CDR1 MDHEN, CDR2 SYDVKM. The CDR3 reads CASGEPGQGAGGANVLTF. Written as DNA, the CDR3 is TGTGCCAGCGGAGAGCCGGGACAGGGGGCGGGTGGGGCCAACGTCCTGACTTTC.

In this sample, this clonotype turned up a few times. The V gene is TRBV20-1, the J gene TRBJ1-4; D is unclear. Germline V gene lookup returns CDR1 DFQATT and CDR2 SNEGSKA (reference sequence). The V end lost 3 bases, the J end lost 15 bases, and 14 bases lay between the germline ends. CDR3 length equals 11 residues. The CDR3 here is CSARARGRVFF. The DNA of the CDR3 is TGCAGTGCTAGGGCCCGCGGCCGTGTGTTTTTT.

This clonotype came up many times. The chain has TRBV20-1 and TRBJ1-6; D is perhaps TRBD1 (6 bases). Germline CDR1 and CDR2: DFQATT and SNEGSKA (reference sequence). CDR3 size: 14 residues. Trimming took off 6 bases at V and 10 bases at J, with 19 bases between the two ends. The CDR3 protein is CSAPRAGESSPLHF. The CDR3 DNA reads as TGCAGTGCCCCAAGGGCAGGGGAGAGCTCACCCCTCCACTTT.

Many counts were recorded for this clonotype. The CDR3 spells CASSVTLGPDTQYF. The CDR3 DNA sequence: TGTGCCAGCAGCGTAACCTTAGGCCCAGATACGCAGTATTTT. The chain recombines TRBV9 with TRBJ2-3; D gene uncertain. V shed 1 base and J shed 4 bases, with 10 bases lying between them. This CDR3 region has 14 residues. Germline V gene data show CDR1 as SGDLS and CDR2 as YYNGEE.

This clonotype was seen repeatedly, ten times or more. The chain uses TRBV3-1 and TRBJ1-1; D remains ambiguous. CDR1 and CDR2 (germline): LGHDT, YNNKEL (reference sequence). The V end lost 4 bases, the J end lost 1 base, and 10 bases lay between the germline ends. CDR3 length: 14 residues. DNA of the CDR3: TGTGCCAGCAGCCCCGTCTGGGAGAACACTGAAGCTTTCTTT. Its protein product is CASSPVWENTEAFF.

This clonotype was seen at least ten times. This sequence joins TRBV7-3 and TRBJ2-7; TRBD1 matches 8 bases. After removal of 2 bases from V and 2 bases from J, the junction contained 5 bases not matched to a gene. The CDR3 spans 15 residues. CDR1 and CDR2 from the germline V gene are SGHTA and FQGTGA. CDR3 DNA sequence: TGTGCCAGCAGCTTACGGTCGGGACAGGCCTACGAGCAGTACTTC. Amino acid sequence: CASSLRSGQAYEQYF.

To note about this clonotype: Possible read error: a much larger clone is one base away. The V call is TRBV5-1, the J call TRBJ1-1; D might be TRBD1 (5 bases). V was trimmed by 0 bases and J by 4 bases, leaving 10 bases between them. This CDR3 has 14 residues. Germline V gene data show CDR1 as SGHRS and CDR2 as YFSETQ. The CDR3 here is CASSLGGGVTEAFF. CDR3 DNA sequence: TGCGCCAGCAGCTTGGGTGGGGGAGTCACTGAAGCTTTCTTT.

This clonotype has a handful of counts. The gene calls are TRBV5-1 and TRBJ2-1; TRBD2 is a possible D gene (5 bases). This CDR3 has 14 residues. Trimming removed 1 base from V and 7 bases from J, with 12 bases in between. Germline CDR1 reads SGHRS; CDR2 reads YFSETQ. In DNA, the CDR3 is TGCGCCAGCAGCTTGACATACGGGGAAAATGAGCAGTTCTTC. Translating it yields CASSLTYGENEQFF.

In its sample, this clonotype was seen many times. This sequence joins TRBV4-1 and TRBJ2-3; TRBD2 aligns across 15 bases. Trimming cost V 4 bases and J 4 bases; bases outside gene matches: 9. Germline CDR1 reads MGHRA; CDR2 reads YSYEKL. This CDR3 has 18 residues. CDR3 region: CASSPIGLAGGQADTQYF. Written as DNA, the CDR3 is TGCGCCAGCAGCCCAATCGGACTAGCGGGGGGGCAGGCAGATACGCAGTATTTT.

This clonotype has at least ten counts. The chain joins TRBV20-1 to TRBJ2-1; the D is unclear. Between the trimmed V and J ends, which lost 0 bases and 9 bases, there was a span of 6 bases. The germline V gene has CDR1 DFQATT and CDR2 SNEGSKA (reference sequence). CDR3 length: 11 amino acids. This CDR3 reads CSARDRSEQFF. The DNA for the CDR3 is TGCAGTGCTAGAGATAGGAGTGAGCAGTTCTTC.

This clonotype was seen many times. Here the CDR3 DNA reads TGCAGTGCTAGACCCGAAAGCTCCTACGAGCAGTACTTC. Translated, it gives CSARPESSYEQYF. This chain joins TRBV20-1 and TRBJ2-7; the D is unclear. CDR1 is DFQATT and CDR2 is SNEGSKA in the germline V gene (reference sequence). Trimming shortened V by 2 bases and J by 0 bases, and 8 bases separated the two germline ends. The CDR3 covers 13 residues.

This clonotype qualifies as medium-sized. This chain links TRBV20-1 with TRBJ2-2; 9 bases align to TRBD1. Germline-derived CDR1 and CDR2 are DFQATT and SNEGSKA (reference sequence). This CDR3 has 15 residues. Trimming took 4 bases from V and 4 from J; bases not matched to a gene: 7. The CDR3 DNA is TGCAGTGCTAACCGGGACAGGGCCTCCACCGGGGAGCTGTTTTTT. Protein: CSANRDRASTGELFF.

This clonotype turned up a few times. CDR3 nucleotide sequence: TGTGCCAGCATAGAGACTAGGGCGTACAATGAGCAGTTCTTC. This gives the protein CASIETRAYNEQFF. The chain combines TRBV6-1 with TRBJ2-1; D perhaps matches TRBD2 (6 bases). Trimming shortened V by 7 bases and J by 4 bases, and 14 bases separated the two germline ends. Germline V lookup: CDR1 MNHNS, CDR2 SASEGT. CDR3 size: 14 residues.